The 10 T cell receptor beta chains below all came from one sample that was sequenced in a study of Ad26.COV2.S vaccination and SARS-CoV-2 variants. Treatment noted: around 19 received Ad26.COV2.S at low or high dose, single or two shots; 5 received placebo; per-sample allocation not given. Each sample was drawn 63 days after the first injection (of vaccine or placebo). Repertoires were generated with immunoSEQ multiplex PCR, while TCRdb's copy carries only in-frame clones and drops some. Of fewer than 400,000 clones detected, about 85% appear once; the ten largest clones hold 3.5%. Material: peripheral blood, obtained in a trial of Ad26.COV2.S vaccine versus placebo. These receptors were collected from a person between 18 and 59 years old who received the Ad26.COV2.S COVID-19 vaccine or a placebo.

This chain connects TRBV4-1 to TRBJ1-1; 12 positions agree with TRBD1. Germline CDR1 and CDR2: MGHRA and YSYEKL. V trimming: 1 base; J trimming: 0 bases; junction bases outside the gene matches: 9. The CDR3 is 19 residues long. The CDR3 reads CASSQVKPGQGAMNTEAFF. The CDR3 region has the DNA TGCGCCAGCAGCCAAGTGAAACCGGGACAGGGGGCCATGAACACTGAAGCTTTCTTT.

This chain joins TRBV30 and TRBJ2-7; 10 bases are shared with TRBD1. The trim removed 4 bases at V and 3 bases at J, leaving 3 bases unmatched. The CDR3 runs to 13 residues. The germline V gene encodes CDR1 GTSNPN and CDR2 SVGIG (reference sequence). CDR3 sequence: CAWTRDRGYEQYF. The CDR3 nucleotides are TGTGCCTGGACCCGGGACAGGGGCTACGAGCAGTACTTC.

The CDR3: CASSSELNQPQHF. The CDR3 nucleotides read TGTGCCAGTAGTTCCGAGCTCAATCAGCCCCAGCATTTT. This sequence joins TRBV19 and TRBJ1-5; no clear D gene. Trimming stripped 5 bases from V and 3 bases from J, with 8 bases between. Germline CDR1 reads LNHDA; CDR2 reads SQIVND (reference sequence). CDR3 size: 13 residues.

The chain uses TRBV11-1 and TRBJ2-7, with D uncertain. Trimming cost V 3 bases and J 0 bases, with 6 bases left between them. The germline V gene has CDR1 SGHAT and CDR2 FQDESV (reference sequence). There are 13 residues in the CDR3. CDR3 sequence reads: CASSFAPSYEQYF. CDR3 DNA sequence: TGTGCCAGCAGCTTCGCACCCTCCTACGAGCAGTACTTC.

The genes are TRBV2 and TRBJ1-1; D uncertain. Germline V CDR1 and CDR2: SNHLY, FYNNEI. The length of the CDR3 is 13 residues. V dropped 3 bases and J dropped 5 bases, with 10 bases sitting between them. CDR3 protein: CASSEMTGTEAFF. CDR3 coding DNA: TGTGCCAGCAGTGAGATGACGGGGACTGAAGCTTTCTTT.

This clone was seen many times. The gene calls are TRBV5-1 and TRBJ2-7; perhaps D is TRBD1 or TRBD2 (5 bases each). The CDR3 runs to 14 residues. Germline V CDR1 and CDR2: SGHRS, YFSETQ. The V and J ends lost 0 bases and 0 bases respectively, with 7 bases between them. In DNA, the CDR3 is TGCGCCAGCAGCTTGGGGGGGAACTCCTACGAGCAGTACTTC. This sequence encodes CASSLGGNSYEQYF.

The V call is TRBV6-5, the J call TRBJ2-3; D might be TRBD2 (7 bases). There are 16 residues in the CDR3. V lost 0 bases, J lost 5 bases, and 15 bases lay in between. Germline CDR1 is MNHEY and CDR2 is SVGAGI. This CDR3 is CASSYSIRGAGDTQYF. DNA of the CDR3: TGTGCCAGCAGTTACTCTATCCGGGGGGCAGGAGATACGCAGTATTTT.

The chain combines TRBV6-5 with TRBJ1-2; D is undetermined. The CDR3 loop spans 12 amino acids. With 5 bases removed from V and 7 bases from J, the gap between germline ends came to 11 bases. Germline CDR1 MNHEY, CDR2 SVGAGI. This CDR3 is CASSPTATGYTF. Written as DNA, the CDR3 is TGTGCCAGCAGTCCAACTGCCACTGGCTACACCTTC.

This clone was detected once. This chain links TRBV7-2 with TRBJ1-1, with D possibly matching TRBD1 (6 bases). V lost 5 bases, J lost 2 bases, and 12 bases lay in between. The CDR3 runs 14 residues. Germline lookup yields CDR1 SGHTA and CDR2 FQGNSA. The CDR3 protein is CASSPQGHNTEAFF. The CDR3 DNA reads TGTGCCAGCAGCCCACAGGGTCATAACACTGAAGCTTTCTTT.

The chain uses TRBV19 and TRBJ1-3; D uncertain. From germline, CDR1 is LNHDA and CDR2 SQIVND (reference sequence). The CDR3 is 14 amino acids. Trimming stripped 9 bases from V and 4 bases from J, with 16 bases between. The CDR3 here is CASALDRSGNTIYF. The CDR3 bases are TGTGCCAGCGCCCTTGATAGGTCCGGAAACACCATATATTTT.